The TCR beta chain under discussion was sequenced for a study of beta chain features in type 1 diabetes. Broader study findings: Among all four CD4+ subsets, Type 1 diabetes patients had TCRB CDR3s that were moderately but significantly shorter.

CD4+ naive, central memory, regulatory and stem cell-like memory subsets were isolated by sorting on CD45RO/CCR7/CD25/CD127/CD95/CD27. Sort purity for all populations was recorded as exceeding 98%. V was shortened by 5 bases and J by 6 bases, with 14 bases between the two germline ends. This CDR3 has 13 amino acids. Germline-derived CDR1 and CDR2 are GTSNPN and SVGIG (reference sequence). Worth noting for this clone: Its antigen is undetermined. The sample carries other DNA sequences with the same CDR3.

All of the isolated RNA was reverse transcribed, so expressed TCRB transcripts were sequenced. Only in-frame clones appear in the TCRdb table, and some are missing; sequencing was by immunoSEQ multiplex PCR. The table lists about 360,000 clones, roughly 13% of them singletons. V and J are TRBV30 and TRBJ1-5, with D perhaps TRBD1 (5 bases). This clonotype was sampled from a man between 18 and 29 years old in good health. Source material: naive CD4+ T cells from blood. The chain's CDR3 is CAWSGGLGQPQHF. CDR3 in DNA: TGTGCCTGGTCGGGGGGTCTGGGTCAGCCCCAGCATTTT.